The 26 T cell receptor beta chains below all came from one sample that was sequenced in a study of early T cells in non-severe SARS-CoV-2 infection. TCRdb processed the 5' RACE reads anew with MiXCR; each CDR3 protein has one entry. This table has 25,000 to 30,000 distinct CDR3 sequences, about 4% appearing once. Sequenced sample: whole blood. Every receptor here comes from an adult who was a healthcare worker with PCR-confirmed SARS-CoV-2 infection or an uninfected control (not recorded which).

The V and J genes are TRBV21-1 and TRBJ1-1. TRBV21-1 has pseudogene status. The CDR3 extends over 14 amino acids. The CDR3 spells CASSKDTGGAEAFF. As DNA, the CDR3 is TGTGCCAGCAGCAAAGACACAGGAGGGGCTGAAGCTTTCTTT.

The chain employs TRBV28 and TRBJ1-5, with a weak D call TRBD1 (5 bases). This CDR3 comprises 12 residues. Germline CDR1 is MDHEN and CDR2 is SYDVKM. V lost 9 bases and J 3 bases, leaving 9 bases between the germline ends. Here the CDR3 reads CARGAANQPQHF. The CDR3 nucleotides read TGTGCCAGAGGGGCGGCCAATCAGCCCCAGCATTTT. Variable domain in full (rest from reference TRBV28 and TRBJ1-5): DVKVTQSSRYLVKRTGEKVFLECVQDMDHENMFWYRQDPGLGLRLIYFSYDVKMKEKGDIPEGYSVSREKKERFSLILESASTNQTSMYLCARGAANQPQHFGDGTRLSIL.

The CDR3 spells CASSQDLASGRRETQYF. The CDR3 DNA is TGTGCCAGCAGCCAAGATCTTGCTAGCGGGAGAAGAGAGACCCAGTACTTC. The V call is TRBV4-2, the J call TRBJ2-5; TRBD2 aligns across 10 bases. The CDR3 sequence is 17 residues long. Germline V gene sequence: CDR1 LGHNA, CDR2 YNFKEQ. V trimming: 0 bases; J trimming: 4 bases; junction bases outside the gene matches: 8.

This clonotype was detected many times. CDR3 in amino acids: CSVGQGGAYEQYF. DNA for the CDR3: TGCAGCGTTGGACAGGGAGGGGCCTACGAGCAGTACTTC. The chain carries TRBV29-1 and TRBJ2-7; TRBD1 or TRBD2 may be the D gene (7 bases each). CDR1 SQVTM and CDR2 ANQGSEA come from the germline V gene. The V end lost 4 bases, the J end lost 2 bases, and 12 bases lay between the germline ends. The CDR3 spans 13 residues.

This clonotype was detected ten times or more. The chain uses TRBV20-1 and TRBJ1-5; 9 bases match TRBD1. Germline CDR1 reads DFQATT; CDR2 reads SNEGSKA (reference sequence). The length of the CDR3 is 14 residues. V gave up 6 bases and J gave up 4 bases; unmatched junction bases: 7. CDR3 amino acids: CSALGQGLNQPQHF. The CDR3, as DNA: TGCAGTGCCTTGGGACAGGGCCTAAATCAGCCCCAGCATTTT.

This clonotype has a count of ten or more. The rearrangement uses TRBV18 and TRBJ1-5; no clear D. V lost 2 bases and J lost 0, with 2 bases in between. This CDR3 is 13 amino acids long. Per the germline V gene, CDR1 is KGHSH and CDR2 is LQKENI. CDR3 in DNA: TGTGCCAGCTCACCAGATAGCAATCAGCCCCAGCATTTT. Protein: CASSPDSNQPQHF.

The table lists this clonotype with a few counts. The rearrangement joins TRBV10-3 to TRBJ2-7, with D maybe TRBD2 (5 bases). The CDR3 contains 14 residues. Trimming took 3 bases from V and 4 from J, leaving 13 bases between them. Germline V gene sequence: CDR1 ENHRY, CDR2 SYGVKD. The CDR3 is CAISDRWEKYEQYF. In DNA form, the CDR3 reads TGTGCCATCAGTGACAGGTGGGAGAAATACGAGCAGTACTTC.

The chain links TRBV19 to TRBJ2-1; possible D gene TRBD2, 5 bases. The CDR3 consists of 14 residues. Trimming removed 0 bases at V and 9 bases at J, with 12 bases between. Germline lookup yields CDR1 LNHDA and CDR2 SQIVND (reference sequence). The CDR3 region is CASSIDQDSTEQFF. In nucleotides, the CDR3 is TGTGCCAGTAGTATAGATCAGGACTCTACTGAGCAGTTCTTC.

This clonotype came up many times. The chain is built from TRBV7-6 and TRBJ1-6; no definite D call. Looked up from germline, CDR1 is SGHVS and CDR2 is FNYEAQ. The V and J ends lost 5 bases and 7 bases respectively, with 6 bases between them. This CDR3 region has 12 residues. CDR3 protein: CASSPRNSPLHF. The CDR3, as DNA: TGTGCCAGCAGCCCCAGGAATTCACCCCTCCACTTT. Filled out from reference TRBV7-6 and TRBJ1-6, the complete variable domain reads GAGVSQSPRYKVTKRGQDVALRCDPISGHVSLYWYRQALGQGPEFLTYFNYEAQQDKSGLPNDRFSAERPEGSISTLTIQRTEQRDSAMYRCASSPRNSPLHFGNGTRLTVT.

This clonotype showed up many times. CDR3 sequence (DNA): TGCAGTGCTAGGGGGCAGGGGACAGATACGCAGTATTTT. Protein product: CSARGQGTDTQYF. This chain connects TRBV20-1 to TRBJ2-3; TRBD1 is a possible D gene (6 bases). The CDR3 spans 13 residues. The germline V and J ends were trimmed by 3 bases and 3 bases, with 10 bases remaining between them. From germline, CDR1 is DFQATT and CDR2 SNEGSKA (reference sequence).

This clonotype is medium-sized. The genes are TRBV7-2 and TRBJ2-7, with TRBD2 matching 11 bases. The J segment lost 3 bases and the V segment lost 3 bases, leaving 4 bases of the junction unmatched. Germline-derived CDR1 and CDR2 are SGHTA and FQGNSA. The CDR3 is 15 residues long. DNA of the CDR3: TGTGCCAGCAGCTTCCGGACTAGCGGGTTCTACGAGCAGTACTTC. This gives the protein CASSFRTSGFYEQYF.

This clonotype came up many times. The rearrangement links TRBV21-1 to TRBJ1-1. TRBV21-1 is noted as a pseudogene. The CDR3 length is 15 residues. Here the CDR3 reads CASSKRALLGTEAFF. CDR3 nucleotides: TGTGCCAGCAGCAAAAGGGCCCTTTTGGGCACTGAAGCTTTCTTT.

This clonotype appeared many times. The rearrangement uses TRBV5-1 and TRBJ2-1; 8 positions agree with TRBD2. This CDR3 is built from 15 residues. Germline V gene lookup returns CDR1 SGHRS and CDR2 YFSETQ. V dropped 5 bases and J dropped 4; count of bases not matched to a gene: 8. Written as DNA, the CDR3 is TGCGCCAGCAGGCGTACTAGCGGATCTTACAATGAGCAGTTCTTC. Its protein product is CASRRTSGSYNEQFF.

V gene TRBV7-3 combines with J gene TRBJ2-3; D is ambiguous. This CDR3 is 13 amino acids long. Germline CDR1 is SGHTA and CDR2 is FQGTGA. The V gene lost 0 bases and the J gene lost 4 bases, with 5 bases spanning the gap. The CDR3 DNA sequence: TGTGCCAGCAGCTTAACCTACTCAGATACGCAGTATTTT. As protein: CASSLTYSDTQYF.

V gene TRBV12-3 or TRBV12-4 combines with J gene TRBJ2-3, with D possibly being TRBD2 (6 bases). The CDR3 spans 18 residues. The V end was cut by 6 bases, the J end by 1 base, with 23 bases between. CDR3 DNA: TGTGCCAGCAGCCTCGTTGTGCGGGGATGGGCCGGCACAGATACGCAGTATTTT. Its translation is CASSLVVRGWAGTDTQYF.

Many counts were recorded for this clonotype. This rearrangement joins TRBV28 to TRBJ2-7; 11 bases are shared with TRBD2. The CDR3 is made up of 15 amino acids. CDR1 is MDHEN, CDR2 SYDVKM, per germline. V was clipped by 7 bases and J by 7 bases; unmatched bases: 12. The CDR3: CASKVTSGSLGEQYF. The DNA for the CDR3 is TGTGCCAGCAAGGTCACTAGCGGGAGCCTCGGGGAGCAGTACTTC.

Many counts were recorded for this clonotype. This rearrangement joins TRBV11-2 to TRBJ2-1, with D uncertain. CDR1 is SGHAT and CDR2 is FQNNGV in the germline V gene. The germline V and J ends were trimmed by 5 bases and 9 bases, with 14 bases remaining between them. The CDR3 totals 13 residues. The CDR3 nucleotides are TGTGCCAGCAGCCAAAGTTTGGTAGCTGAGCAGTTCTTC. It translates to CASSQSLVAEQFF.

Many counts were recorded for this clonotype. V is TRBV6-2 or TRBV6-3 and J is TRBJ1-2, with no clear D. CDR3 length: 14 amino acids. Trimming left V 8 bases short and J 5 bases short, with 18 bases between. Germline CDR1 is MNHEY and CDR2 is SVGEGT. CDR3 DNA: TGTGCCAGCTGGCGGCAGGCGCCAAGTTATGGCTACACCTTC. Encoded protein: CASWRQAPSYGYTF.

This clonotype occurred many times. V is TRBV2 and J is TRBJ2-7, with D possibly TRBD2 on 6 matching bases. Trimming removed 7 bases from V and 3 bases from J, with 19 bases in between. The CDR3 consists of 15 residues. Germline loops: CDR1 SNHLY, CDR2 FYNNEI. DNA for the CDR3: TGTGCCAGCACCGACTCTCTAGCGCACAGCTACGAGCAGTACTTC. This sequence encodes CASTDSLAHSYEQYF. The complete variable domain, with remaining parts taken from reference TRBV2 and TRBJ2-7, reads EPEVTQTPSHQVTQMGQEVILRCVPISNHLYFYWYRQILGQKVEFLVSFYNNEISEKSEIFDDQFSVERPDGSNFTLKIRSTKLEDSAMYFCASTDSLAHSYEQYFGPGTRLTVT.

This clonotype has a handful of counts. The chain combines TRBV7-9 with TRBJ1-5; TRBD1 might be the D (5 bases). The V and J ends lost 5 bases and 4 bases respectively, with 12 bases between them. CDR3 length equals 14 residues. Germline CDR1 SEHNR, CDR2 FQNEAQ (reference sequence). CDR3 residues: CASSPLGPNQPQHF. The CDR3 nucleotides read TGTGCCAGCAGCCCACTGGGACCAAATCAGCCCCAGCATTTT.

This clonotype has only a few counts. V gene TRBV20-1 combines with J gene TRBJ2-3, with 7 nucleotides matching TRBD1. The germline V gene has CDR1 DFQATT and CDR2 SNEGSKA (reference sequence). Trimming took 3 bases from V and 4 from J; bases not matched to a gene: 7. The CDR3 loop spans 14 amino acids. The CDR3 sequence: CSASTKGTADTQYF. The CDR3, as DNA: TGCAGTGCTAGCACAAAGGGGACAGCAGATACGCAGTATTTT.

This clonotype showed up many times. The chain links TRBV6-1 to TRBJ1-2; 10 bases are a match to TRBD1. The CDR3 covers 15 residues. V shed 3 bases and J 2 bases; nucleotides not matched to a gene: 3. Germline loops: CDR1 MNHNS, CDR2 SASEGT. In DNA, the CDR3 is TGTGCCAGCAGTGACCGGACAGGGGGGAACTATGGCTACACCTTC. Its protein product is CASSDRTGGNYGYTF.

As for this clonotype: A single base separates this from a much larger clone, so it may be a read error. The chain combines TRBV9 with TRBJ2-3; D is tentatively TRBD1 or TRBD2 (6 bases each). The CDR3 sequence is 17 residues long. Germline CDR1 reads SGDLS; CDR2 reads YYNGEE. The V end lost 4 bases, the J end lost 3 bases, and 21 bases lay between the germline ends. CDR3: CASSFDTSRTATDTQYF. The CDR3 bases are TGTGCCAGCAGCTTTGACACTAGCAGGACAGCAACAGATACGCAGTATTTT.

This sequence joins TRBV29-1 and TRBJ2-7; tentatively, D is TRBD2 (6 bases). CDR3 size: 12 residues. CDR1 and CDR2 (germline): SQVTM, ANQGSEA. The V and J ends lost 7 bases and 0 bases respectively, with 10 bases between them. This CDR3 is CSGGGSSYEQYF. CDR3 in DNA: TGCAGCGGAGGAGGGAGCTCCTACGAGCAGTACTTC.

This clonotype came up many times. The J gene is TRBJ2-7, the V gene TRBV10-1; possible D gene TRBD1, 6 bases. The germline gives CDR1 WNHNN, CDR2 SYGVQD (reference sequence). Between the trimmed V and J ends, which lost 3 bases and 1 base, there was a span of 7 bases. CDR3 length equals 13 residues. Written as DNA, the CDR3 is TGCGCCAGCAGTGATGGACAGTCCTACGAGCAGTACTTC. This sequence encodes CASSDGQSYEQYF.

This clonotype has more than one count but fewer than ten. This rearrangement joins TRBV6-2 or TRBV6-3 to TRBJ2-1, with TRBD2 matching over 11 bases. Germline CDR1 is MNHEY and CDR2 is SVGEGT. V lost 6 bases, J lost 4 bases, and 5 bases stayed unmatched. CDR3 length: 15 residues. The CDR3 sequence: CASRQLAGVYNEQFF. CDR3 in DNA: TGTGCCAGCAGACAACTAGCGGGGGTATACAATGAGCAGTTCTTC.